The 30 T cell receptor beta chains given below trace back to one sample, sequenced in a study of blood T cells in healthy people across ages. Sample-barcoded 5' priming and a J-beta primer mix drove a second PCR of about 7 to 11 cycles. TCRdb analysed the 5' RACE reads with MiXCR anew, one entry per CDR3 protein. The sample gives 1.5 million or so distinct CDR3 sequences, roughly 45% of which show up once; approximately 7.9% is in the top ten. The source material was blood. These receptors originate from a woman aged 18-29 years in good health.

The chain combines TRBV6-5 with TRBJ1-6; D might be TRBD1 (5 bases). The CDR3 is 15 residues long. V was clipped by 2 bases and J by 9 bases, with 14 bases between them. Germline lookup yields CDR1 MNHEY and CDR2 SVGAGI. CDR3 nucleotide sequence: TGTGCCAGCAGTTACGGCGAGACAGTGAGTTCACCCCTCCACTTT. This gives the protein CASSYGETVSSPLHF.

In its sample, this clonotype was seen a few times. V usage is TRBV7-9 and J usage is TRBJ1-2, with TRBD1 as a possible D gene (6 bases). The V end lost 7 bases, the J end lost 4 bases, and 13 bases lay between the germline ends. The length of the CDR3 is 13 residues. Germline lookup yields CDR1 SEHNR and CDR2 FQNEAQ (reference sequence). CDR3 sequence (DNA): TGTGCCAGCACCACAGGGTTATCCTATGGCTACACCTTC. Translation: CASTTGLSYGYTF.

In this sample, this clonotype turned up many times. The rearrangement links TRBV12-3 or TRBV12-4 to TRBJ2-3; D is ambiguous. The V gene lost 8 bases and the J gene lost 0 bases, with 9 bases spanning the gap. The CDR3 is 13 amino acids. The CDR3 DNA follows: TGTGCCAGCCGAATCACTAGCACAGATACGCAGTATTTT. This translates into CASRITSTDTQYF.

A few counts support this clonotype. CDR3 sequence: CASSLSGGAYNEQYF. The CDR3 bases are TGCGCCAGCAGCTTAAGCGGGGGGGCCTACAATGAGCAGTACTTC. This chain uses TRBV5-1 with TRBJ2-1; 10 bases line up with TRBD2. The closer fit of TRBJ2-7 to the DNA end suggests the J call may be wrong. Per the germline V gene, CDR1 is SGHRS and CDR2 is YFSETQ. The CDR3 is made up of 15 amino acids.

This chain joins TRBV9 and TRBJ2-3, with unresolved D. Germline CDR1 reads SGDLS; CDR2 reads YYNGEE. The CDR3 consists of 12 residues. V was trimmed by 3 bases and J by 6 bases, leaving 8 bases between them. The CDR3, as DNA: TGTGCCAGCAGCGCTGGGGTCGATACGCAGTATTTT. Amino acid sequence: CASSAGVDTQYF.

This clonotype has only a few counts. DNA of the CDR3: TGCAGTGCTAGACGGTCAGGGCTCTACAATGAGCAGTTCTTC. Its protein product is CSARRSGLYNEQFF. The chain couples TRBV20-1 to TRBJ2-1, with D maybe TRBD1 (5 bases). The CDR3 contains 14 residues. Trimming removed 2 bases from V and 3 bases from J, with 11 bases in between. Germline V gives CDR1 DFQATT, CDR2 SNEGSKA (reference sequence).

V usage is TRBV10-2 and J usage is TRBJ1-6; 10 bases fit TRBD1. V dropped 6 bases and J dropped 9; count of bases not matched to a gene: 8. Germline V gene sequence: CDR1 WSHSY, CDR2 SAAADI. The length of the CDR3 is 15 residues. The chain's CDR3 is CASSGATGGSSPLHF. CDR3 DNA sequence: TGCGCCAGCAGCGGTGCGACAGGGGGCTCTTCACCCCTCCACTTT.

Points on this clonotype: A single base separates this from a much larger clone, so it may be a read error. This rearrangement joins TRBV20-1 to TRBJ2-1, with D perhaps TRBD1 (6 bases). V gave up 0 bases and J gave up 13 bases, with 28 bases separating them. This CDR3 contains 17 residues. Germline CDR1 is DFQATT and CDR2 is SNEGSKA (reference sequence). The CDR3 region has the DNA TGCAGTGCTAGAGATCCGATGCAGGGGACCCGACTTGAGACCCAGTTCTTC. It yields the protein CSARDPMQGTRLETQFF.

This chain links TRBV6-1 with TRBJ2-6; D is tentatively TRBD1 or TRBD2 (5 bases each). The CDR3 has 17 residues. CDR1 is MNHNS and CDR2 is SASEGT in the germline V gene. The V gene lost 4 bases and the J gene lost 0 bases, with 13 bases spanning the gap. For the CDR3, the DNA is TGTGCCAGCAGTGCCCGGGGCCTACGCTCTGGGGCCAACGTCCTGACTTTC. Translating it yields CASSARGLRSGANVLTF.

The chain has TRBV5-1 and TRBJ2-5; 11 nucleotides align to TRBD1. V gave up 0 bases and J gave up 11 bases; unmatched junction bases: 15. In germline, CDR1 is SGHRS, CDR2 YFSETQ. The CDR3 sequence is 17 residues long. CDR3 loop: CASSLAYRDRGNNEQYF. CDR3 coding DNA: TGCGCCAGCAGCTTGGCCTACCGGGACAGGGGGAACAATGAGCAGTACTTC.

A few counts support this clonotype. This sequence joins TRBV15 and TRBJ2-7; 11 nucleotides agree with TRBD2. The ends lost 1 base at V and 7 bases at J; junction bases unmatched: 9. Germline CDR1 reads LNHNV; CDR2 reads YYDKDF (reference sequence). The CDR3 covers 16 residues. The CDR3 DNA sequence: TGTGCCACCAGCAGAGGACTAGCGGGGACCTACAATGAGCAGTACTTC. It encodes CATSRGLAGTYNEQYF.

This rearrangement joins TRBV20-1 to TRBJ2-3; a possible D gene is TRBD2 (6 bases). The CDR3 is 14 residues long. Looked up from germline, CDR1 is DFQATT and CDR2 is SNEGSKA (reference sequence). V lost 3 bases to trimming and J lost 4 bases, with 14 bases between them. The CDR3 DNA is TGCAGTGCTAGGACCCTTCCGGGGGCAGATACGCAGTATTTT. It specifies CSARTLPGADTQYF.

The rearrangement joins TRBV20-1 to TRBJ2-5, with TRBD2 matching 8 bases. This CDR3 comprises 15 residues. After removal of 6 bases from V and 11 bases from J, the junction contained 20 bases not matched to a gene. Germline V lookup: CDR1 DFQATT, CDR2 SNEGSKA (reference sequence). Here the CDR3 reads CSANRAGASFNKQYF. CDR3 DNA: TGCAGTGCCAACCGAGCGGGGGCCAGTTTCAATAAGCAGTACTTC.

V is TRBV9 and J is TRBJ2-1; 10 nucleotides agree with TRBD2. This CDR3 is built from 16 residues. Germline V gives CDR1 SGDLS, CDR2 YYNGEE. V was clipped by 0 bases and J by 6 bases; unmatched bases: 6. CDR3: CASSVARWTSGNEQFF. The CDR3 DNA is TGTGCCAGCAGCGTAGCTAGGTGGACTAGCGGCAATGAGCAGTTCTTC.

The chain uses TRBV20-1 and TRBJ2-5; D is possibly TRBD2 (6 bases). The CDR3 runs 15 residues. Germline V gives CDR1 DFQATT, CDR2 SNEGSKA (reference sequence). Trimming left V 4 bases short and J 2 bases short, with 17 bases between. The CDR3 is CSATGSGGDQETQYF. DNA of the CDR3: TGCAGTGCTACCGGGAGTGGGGGAGATCAAGAGACCCAGTACTTC.

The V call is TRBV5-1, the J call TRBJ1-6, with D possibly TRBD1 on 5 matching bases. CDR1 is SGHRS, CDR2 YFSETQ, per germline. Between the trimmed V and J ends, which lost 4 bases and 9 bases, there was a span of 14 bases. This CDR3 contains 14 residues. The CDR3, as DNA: TGCGCCAGCAGCACTGGGACGGGTCGTTCACCCCTCCACTTT. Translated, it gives CASSTGTGRSPLHF.

CDR3 coding DNA: TGTGCCTGGAGTGTAGGGTCCACATCATACGAGCAGTACTTC. Translation: CAWSVGSTSYEQYF. The genes are TRBV30 and TRBJ2-4, with D unclear. The DNA end lines up better with TRBJ2-7; the J call may be wrong. The CDR3 runs 14 residues. In germline, CDR1 is GTSNPN, CDR2 SVGIG (reference sequence).

The CDR3 region is CASSVGAGEGGIQYF. For the CDR3, the DNA is TGTGCCAGCAGCGTAGGGGCAGGTGAGGGTGGGATTCAGTACTTC. The chain couples TRBV9 to TRBJ2-4, with D possibly being TRBD2 (5 bases). Germline CDR1 SGDLS, CDR2 YYNGEE. V lost 0 bases and J lost 10, with 17 bases in between. CDR3 size: 15 residues.

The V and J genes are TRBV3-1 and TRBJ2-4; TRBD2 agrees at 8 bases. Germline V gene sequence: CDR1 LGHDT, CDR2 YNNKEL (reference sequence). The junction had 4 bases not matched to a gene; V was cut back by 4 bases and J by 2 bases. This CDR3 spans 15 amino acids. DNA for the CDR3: TGTGCCAGCAGCCGCCGGGAGGGCTCCAAAAACATTCAGTACTTC. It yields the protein CASSRREGSKNIQYF.

The CDR3: CASTRGGGLNTEAFF. The DNA for the CDR3 is TGTGCCAGCACCCGGGGGGGCGGATTGAACACTGAAGCTTTCTTT. The rearrangement links TRBV3-1 to TRBJ1-1; D perhaps matches TRBD1 (6 bases). The V gene's germline CDR1 is LGHDT and CDR2 YNNKEL (reference sequence). The length of the CDR3 is 15 residues. Between the trimmed V and J ends, which lost 7 bases and 0 bases, there was a span of 15 bases. Variable domain in full (rest from reference TRBV3-1 and TRBJ1-1): DTAVSQTPKYLVTQMGNDKSIKCEQNLGHDTMYWYKQDSKKFLKIMFSYNNKELIINETVPNRFSPKSPDKAHLNLHINSLELGDSAVYFCASTRGGGLNTEAFFGQGTRLTVV.

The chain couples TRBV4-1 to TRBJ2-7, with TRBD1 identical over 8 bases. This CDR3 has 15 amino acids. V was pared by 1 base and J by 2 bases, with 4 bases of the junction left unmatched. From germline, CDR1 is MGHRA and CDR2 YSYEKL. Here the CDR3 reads CASSQVGQGPYEQYF. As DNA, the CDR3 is TGCGCCAGCAGCCAAGTAGGACAGGGTCCCTACGAGCAGTACTTC.

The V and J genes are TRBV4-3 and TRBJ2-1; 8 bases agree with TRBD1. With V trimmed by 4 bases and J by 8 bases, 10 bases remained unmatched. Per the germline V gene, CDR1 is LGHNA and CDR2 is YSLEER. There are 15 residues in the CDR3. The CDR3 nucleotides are TGCGCCAGCAGCCGTCAGGGGGCTCGGCGCGATGAGCAGTTCTTC. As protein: CASSRQGARRDEQFF.

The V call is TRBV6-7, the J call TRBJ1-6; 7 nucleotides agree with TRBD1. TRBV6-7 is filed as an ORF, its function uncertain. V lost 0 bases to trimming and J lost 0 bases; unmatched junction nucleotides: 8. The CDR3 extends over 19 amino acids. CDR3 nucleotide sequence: TGTGCCAGCAGTTACTCGAACCTGACAGGGAGCTCCTATAATTCACCCCTCCACTTT. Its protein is CASSYSNLTGSSYNSPLHF.

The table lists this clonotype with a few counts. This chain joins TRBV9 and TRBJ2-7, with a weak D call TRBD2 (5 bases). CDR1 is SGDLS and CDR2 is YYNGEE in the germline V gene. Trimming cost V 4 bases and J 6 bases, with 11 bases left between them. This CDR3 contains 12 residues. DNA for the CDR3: TGTGCCAGCAGCTCAAGCCGGGGCGAGCAGTACTTC. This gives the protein CASSSSRGEQYF.

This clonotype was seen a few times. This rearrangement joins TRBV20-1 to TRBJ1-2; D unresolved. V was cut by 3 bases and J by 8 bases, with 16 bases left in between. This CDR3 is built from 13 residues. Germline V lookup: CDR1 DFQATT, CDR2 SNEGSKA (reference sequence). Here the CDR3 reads CSARGNVGEGYTF. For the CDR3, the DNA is TGCAGTGCTAGGGGAAATGTGGGTGAGGGCTACACCTTC.

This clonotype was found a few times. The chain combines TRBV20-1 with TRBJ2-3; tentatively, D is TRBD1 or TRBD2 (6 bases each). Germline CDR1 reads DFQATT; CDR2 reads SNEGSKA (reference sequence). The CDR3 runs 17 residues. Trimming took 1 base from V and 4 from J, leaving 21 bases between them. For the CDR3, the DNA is TGCAGTGCTAGAGTTCAGGGAGGAGGGGGACGAGCAGATACGCAGTATTTT. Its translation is CSARVQGGGGRADTQYF.

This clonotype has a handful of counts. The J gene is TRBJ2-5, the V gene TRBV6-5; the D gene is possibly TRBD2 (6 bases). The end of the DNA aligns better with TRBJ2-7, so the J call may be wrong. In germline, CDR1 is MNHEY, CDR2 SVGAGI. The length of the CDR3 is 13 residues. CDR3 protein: CASGRGYNYEQYF. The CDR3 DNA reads TGTGCCAGCGGGCGGGGATATAACTACGAGCAGTACTTC.

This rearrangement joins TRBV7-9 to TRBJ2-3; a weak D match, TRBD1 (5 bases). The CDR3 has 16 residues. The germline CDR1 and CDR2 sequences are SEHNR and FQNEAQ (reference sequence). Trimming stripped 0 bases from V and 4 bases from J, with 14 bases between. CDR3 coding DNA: TGTGCCAGCAGCTTAGCAAGACTCCCAGGGCCAGATACGCAGTATTTT. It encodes CASSLARLPGPDTQYF.

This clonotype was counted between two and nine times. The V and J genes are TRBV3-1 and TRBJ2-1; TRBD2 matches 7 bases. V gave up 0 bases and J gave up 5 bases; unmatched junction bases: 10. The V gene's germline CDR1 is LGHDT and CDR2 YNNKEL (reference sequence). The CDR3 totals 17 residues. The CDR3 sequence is CASSQDLRLAENNEQFF. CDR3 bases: TGTGCCAGCAGCCAAGATCTGAGGCTAGCGGAGAACAATGAGCAGTTCTTC.

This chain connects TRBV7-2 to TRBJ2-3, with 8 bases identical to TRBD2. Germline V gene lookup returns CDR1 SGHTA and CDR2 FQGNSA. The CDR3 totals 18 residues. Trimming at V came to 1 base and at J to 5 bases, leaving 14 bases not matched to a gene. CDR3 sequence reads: CASSLVPFSGGQVDTQYF. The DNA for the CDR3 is TGTGCCAGCAGCTTAGTTCCATTCTCGGGAGGGCAGGTAGATACGCAGTATTTT.